One sample yielded the 29 T cell receptor beta chains listed below, sequenced in a study of blood T cell repertoires in COVID-19 (TCRdb year 2020). The library came from the immunoSEQ multiplex PCR assay. In its TCRdb copy, this immuneACCESS table keeps in-frame sequences only and misses some clones. Where compared with another copy, unresolved V genes explain less than half of these, and the others have no known cause. The sample table shows tens of thousands of clones, and more than 80% are seen once. The ten largest account for roughly 20% of the sample. The sample consisted of peripheral blood. The receptors were gathered from a woman in her 70s with acute or convalescent COVID-19.

The CDR3: CASSSRGGYEQYF. As DNA, the CDR3 is TGTGCCAGCAGTTCCCGCGGGGGATACGAGCAGTACTTC. The chain links TRBV5-4 to TRBJ2-7, with 7 positions matching TRBD2. This CDR3 has 13 residues. V trimming: 5 bases; J trimming: 4 bases; junction bases outside the gene matches: 6. Germline V gene sequence: CDR1 SGHNT, CDR2 YYREEE (reference sequence).

J is TRBJ2-1 and V is TRBV5-1; 7 bases line up with TRBD2. The junction had 9 bases not matched to a gene; V was cut back by 4 bases and J by 2 bases. Germline lookup yields CDR1 SGHRS and CDR2 YFSETQ. The CDR3 runs to 16 residues. This chain's CDR3 is CASSRTGGSAYNEQFF. The CDR3, as DNA: TGCGCCAGCAGCCGCACCGGCGGGAGCGCCTACAATGAGCAGTTCTTC.

The sample holds one count of this clone. V usage is TRBV18 and J usage is TRBJ1-6; maybe TRBD1 (6 bases). V shed 6 bases and J shed 4 bases, with 16 bases lying between them. Germline loops: CDR1 KGHSH, CDR2 LQKENI. The CDR3 contains 16 residues. The CDR3 coding sequence is TGTGCCAGCTCGGCTCGGGCCCAGGGGTATAATTCACCCCTCCACTTT. Translated: CASSARAQGYNSPLHF. Looking up the rest from reference TRBV18 and TRBJ1-6 gives the full variable domain: NAGVMQNPRHLVRRRGQEARLRCSPMKGHSHVYWYRQLPEEGLKFMVYLQKENIIDESGMPKERFSAEFPKEGPSILRIQQVVRGDSAAYFCASSARAQGYNSPLHFGNGTRLTVT.

The chain is built from TRBV7-8 and TRBJ1-1, with unresolved D. Germline V CDR1 and CDR2: SGHVS, FQNEAQ. This CDR3 has 15 residues. The V gene lost 1 base and the J gene lost 0 bases, with 9 bases spanning the gap. CDR3 nucleotides: TGTGCCAGCAGCTTAGGGCAGATCATGAACACTGAAGCTTTCTTT. Protein product: CASSLGQIMNTEAFF.

The rearrangement uses TRBV12-3 or TRBV12-4 and TRBJ1-5, with 8 bases identical to TRBD1. The CDR3 loop spans 13 amino acids. V shed 6 bases and J 6 bases; nucleotides not matched to a gene: 4. The CDR3 DNA reads as TGTGCCAGCAGAAGGACAGGGAGTCAGCCCCAGCATTTT. Its protein is CASRRTGSQPQHF.

The chain carries TRBV27 and TRBJ2-7; D might be TRBD2 (6 bases). Germline V lookup: CDR1 MNHEY, CDR2 SMNVEV (reference sequence). V lost 8 bases and J 7 bases, leaving 9 bases between the germline ends. CDR3 size: 10 residues. CDR3 residues: CASPRGEQYF. CDR3 bases: TGTGCCAGCCCCCGGGGGGAGCAGTACTTC.

The chain joins TRBV15 to TRBJ1-3, with D unclear. The length of the CDR3 is 16 residues. The ends were cut back, 3 bases at V and 2 bases at J, with 14 bases in the middle. The germline V gene encodes CDR1 LNHNV and CDR2 YYDKDF (reference sequence). The CDR3 sequence is CATSRASVAAGNTIYF. CDR3 bases: TGTGCCACCAGCAGGGCCTCGGTGGCGGCTGGAAACACCATATATTTT. Combining the CDR3 with reference TRBV15 and TRBJ1-3 gives the whole variable domain DAMVIQNPRYQVTQFGKPVTLSCSQTLNHNVMYWYQQKSSQAPKLLFHYYDKDFNNEADTPDNFQSRRPNTSFCFLDIRSPGLGDTAMYLCATSRASVAAGNTIYFGEGSWLTVV.

V is TRBV2 and J is TRBJ2-7, with 10 bases fitting TRBD1. CDR1 and CDR2 from the germline V gene are SNHLY and FYNNEI. V was clipped by 1 base and J by 3 bases; unmatched bases: 3. This CDR3 contains 15 residues. The CDR3 sequence is CASSEGGTGDYEQYF. The DNA of the CDR3 is TGTGCCAGCAGTGAAGGTGGGACAGGGGACTACGAGCAGTACTTC.

The chain employs TRBV5-1 and TRBJ1-5, with D perhaps matching TRBD1 (5 bases). Germline values: CDR1 SGHRS, CDR2 YFSETQ. This CDR3 region has 13 residues. The V gene lost 5 bases and the J gene lost 2 bases, with 8 bases spanning the gap. Written as DNA, the CDR3 is TGCGCCAGCAGTAAAGGGGGCAATCAGCCCCAGCATTTT. It specifies CASSKGGNQPQHF.

J is TRBJ2-1 and V is TRBV11-2, with 12 bases matching TRBD2. V lost 3 bases to trimming and J lost 8 bases; unmatched junction nucleotides: 8. The germline gives CDR1 SGHAT, CDR2 FQNNGV. The CDR3 has 16 amino acids. This chain's CDR3 is CASSLSGLAGNDEQFF. The CDR3 bases are TGTGCCAGCAGCTTGAGCGGACTAGCGGGAAACGATGAGCAGTTCTTC.

The rearrangement uses TRBV7-6 and TRBJ2-7; 13 nucleotides line up with TRBD2. Trimming cost V 5 bases and J 4 bases; bases outside gene matches: 5. CDR1 and CDR2 (germline): SGHVS, FNYEAQ. The CDR3 length is 15 residues. The CDR3 here is CASSPRTSGSYEQYF. CDR3 coding DNA: TGTGCCAGCAGCCCTCGGACTAGCGGGAGTTACGAGCAGTACTTC.

The rearrangement joins TRBV9 to TRBJ2-7, with 11 nucleotides matching TRBD2. The length of the CDR3 is 16 residues. The J segment lost 0 bases and the V segment lost 0 bases, leaving 2 bases of the junction unmatched. Germline V lookup: CDR1 SGDLS, CDR2 YYNGEE. The CDR3 protein is CASSVGSGRASYEQYF. The DNA for the CDR3 is TGTGCCAGCAGCGTAGGTAGCGGGAGGGCCTCCTACGAGCAGTACTTC.

V and J are TRBV7-3 and TRBJ2-2; no clear D. The CDR3 sequence is 13 residues long. Germline V gene data show CDR1 as SGHTA and CDR2 as FQGTGA. V lost 7 bases, J lost 1 base, and 7 bases lay in between. The chain's CDR3 is CASTQKNTGELFF. Written as DNA, the CDR3 is TGTGCCAGCACCCAAAAGAACACCGGGGAGCTGTTTTTT.

The chain uses TRBV24-1 and TRBJ1-2, with 7 bases matching TRBD1. The CDR3 sequence is 16 residues long. Germline V gene data show CDR1 as KGHDR and CDR2 as SFDVKD. V shed 4 bases, J shed 2 bases, and the junction held 9 bases outside the gene matches. The CDR3 nucleotides read TGTGCCACCAGTGACCCACCCTCGACAGGGAACTATGGCTACACCTTC. Translating gives CATSDPPSTGNYGYTF.

A few counts support this clone. In nucleotides, the CDR3 is TGTGCCACCAGCGGGGCGTCCGAAAAACTGTTTTTT. It yields the protein CATSGASEKLFF. The V call is TRBV15, the J call TRBJ1-4, with D maybe TRBD1 (5 bases). The CDR3 runs to 12 residues. From germline, CDR1 is LNHNV and CDR2 YYDKDF (reference sequence). V lost 5 bases and J 8 bases, leaving 9 bases between the germline ends.

V is TRBV5-4 and J is TRBJ2-5; 9 positions agree with TRBD2. With 1 base clipped from V and 5 bases from J, the junction kept 9 bases outside the gene matches. Per germline, CDR1 SGHNT and CDR2 YYREEE (reference sequence). This CDR3 comprises 16 residues. As DNA, the CDR3 is TGTGCCAGCAGCTTGTTGAGTAGCGGGAGAGGTGAGACCCAGTACTTC. Amino acid sequence: CASSLLSSGRGETQYF.

The table lists this clone with a few counts. J is TRBJ2-7 and V is TRBV6-5; weak D call: TRBD2 (5 bases). The germline V gene has CDR1 MNHEY and CDR2 SVGAGI. This CDR3 is built from 13 residues. V shed 5 bases and J shed 6 bases, with 14 bases lying between them. CDR3 DNA sequence: TGTGCCAGCAGTCGGACTCCCTCGGGCGAGCAGTACTTC. Translating gives CASSRTPSGEQYF.

V gene TRBV11-2 combines with J gene TRBJ2-7; 8 bases map to TRBD2. V trimming: 1 base; J trimming: 6 bases; junction bases outside the gene matches: 14. This CDR3 has 17 residues. Germline CDR1 SGHAT, CDR2 FQNNGV. Here the CDR3 DNA reads TGTGCCAGCAGCTTAGCAGGGGCCGGGCGGGAGGTTGGCGAGCAGTACTTC. This translates into CASSLAGAGREVGEQYF.

The chain recombines TRBV10-3 with TRBJ2-3; TRBD2 matches at 9 bases. CDR1 is ENHRY, CDR2 SYGVKD, per germline. CDR3 length: 15 residues. With 7 bases clipped from V and 4 bases from J, the junction kept 9 bases outside the gene matches. Written as DNA, the CDR3 is TGTGCCATCATGGACGGGACTAGCTTTTCAGATACGCAGTATTTT. Protein sequence: CAIMDGTSFSDTQYF.

The chain joins TRBV19 to TRBJ1-3; TRBD1 agrees at 9 bases. This CDR3 is built from 14 residues. V lost 6 bases, J lost 4 bases, and 4 bases stayed unmatched. Germline CDR1 is LNHDA and CDR2 is SQIVND (reference sequence). The CDR3 loop is CASRVTGGGNTIYF. In nucleotides, the CDR3 is TGTGCCAGTAGGGTGACAGGGGGGGGAAACACCATATATTTT.

This chain connects TRBV27 to TRBJ1-5; 8 bases match TRBD1. This CDR3 has 13 amino acids. CDR1 is MNHEY and CDR2 is SMNVEV in the germline V gene (reference sequence). The V gene end was trimmed by 6 bases and the J gene end by 4 bases; junction bases not matched to a gene: 2. The CDR3 sequence is CASSRGLNQPQHF. In DNA, the CDR3 is TGTGCCAGCAGCAGGGGGCTGAATCAGCCCCAGCATTTT.

This rearrangement joins TRBV5-1 to TRBJ1-1, with 8 nucleotides matching TRBD1. The CDR3 has 15 amino acids. V was clipped by 4 bases and J by 4 bases; unmatched bases: 9. Per germline, CDR1 SGHRS and CDR2 YFSETQ. The CDR3 nucleotides are TGCGCCAGCAGCGACCTGACAGGGGTGAGCACTGAAGCTTTCTTT. Protein product: CASSDLTGVSTEAFF.

The chain has TRBV18 and TRBJ1-1; tentative D call: TRBD1 (5 bases). Germline lookup yields CDR1 KGHSH and CDR2 LQKENI. There are 16 residues in the CDR3. Trimming took off 0 bases at V and 1 base at J, with 12 bases between the two ends. CDR3 nucleotides: TGTGCCAGCTCACCACCGATAGGGGTTACGAACACTGAAGCTTTCTTT. Protein sequence: CASSPPIGVTNTEAFF.

V and J are TRBV7-6 and TRBJ2-1; 8 bases are shared with TRBD2. Germline lookup yields CDR1 SGHVS and CDR2 FNYEAQ. Trimming cost V 2 bases and J 10 bases; bases outside gene matches: 13. The CDR3 loop spans 16 amino acids. This CDR3 is CASSLPGGEGPEEQFF. The CDR3 DNA follows: TGTGCCAGCAGCTTACCCGGGGGGGAGGGCCCTGAGGAGCAGTTCTTC.

The chain employs TRBV7-2 and TRBJ1-2; 9 nucleotides line up with TRBD1. The CDR3 spans 15 residues. V lost 4 bases, J lost 3 bases, and 6 bases stayed unmatched. Germline V CDR1 and CDR2: SGHTA, FQGNSA. Here the CDR3 reads CASSYLTGGDYGYTF. For the CDR3, the DNA is TGTGCCAGCAGCTATCTGACAGGGGGGGACTATGGCTACACCTTC.

This clone appeared a few times. The chain couples TRBV28 to TRBJ2-7, with 7 bases aligning to TRBD1. V lost 4 bases, J lost 2 bases, and 5 bases stayed unmatched. Germline CDR1 MDHEN, CDR2 SYDVKM. The CDR3 length is 14 residues. The CDR3: CASSSGQPPYEQYF. Here the CDR3 DNA reads TGTGCCAGCAGTTCGGGACAGCCACCCTACGAGCAGTACTTC.

The V gene is TRBV4-1, the J gene TRBJ2-6; D remains ambiguous. V was trimmed by 5 bases and J by 0 bases, leaving 11 bases between them. This CDR3 spans 16 amino acids. Germline values: CDR1 MGHRA, CDR2 YSYEKL. The CDR3 reads CASSYRVFSGANVLTF. As DNA, the CDR3 is TGCGCCAGCAGCTACCGGGTTTTCTCTGGGGCCAACGTCCTGACTTTC.

The rearrangement uses TRBV19 and TRBJ2-2, with 11 bases fitting TRBD2. This CDR3 has 16 amino acids. Germline loops: CDR1 LNHDA, CDR2 SQIVND (reference sequence). With V trimmed by 2 bases and J by 2 bases, 1 base remained unmatched. DNA of the CDR3: TGTGCCAGTAGTATAAGACTAGCGGGAAACACCGGGGAGCTGTTTTTT. Protein product: CASSIRLAGNTGELFF.

The J gene is TRBJ2-5, the V gene TRBV5-1; the D is unclear. The CDR3 consists of 15 residues. CDR1 SGHRS and CDR2 YFSETQ come from the germline V gene. Trimming took off 2 bases at V and 1 base at J, with 12 bases between the two ends. The CDR3 loop is CASSFTSAIQETQYF. DNA of the CDR3: TGCGCCAGCAGCTTTACAAGCGCGATCCAAGAGACCCAGTACTTC. Variable domain in full (rest from reference TRBV5-1 and TRBJ2-5): KAGVTQTPRYLIKTRGQQVTLSCSPISGHRSVSWYQQTPGQGLQFLFEYFSETQRNKGNFPGRFSGRQFSNSRSEMNVSTLELGDSALYLCASSFTSAIQETQYFGPGTRLLVL.